A few counts support the clone carrying this TCR beta chain. These data originate in a study of control samples from healthy donors and cancer patients. The CDR3 sequence is 16 residues long. The V and J ends lost 0 bases and 2 bases respectively, with 11 bases between them. In germline, CDR1 is MGHRA, CDR2 YSYEKL. TCRdb's copy holds only in-frame clones and misses some; the assay was immunoSEQ multiplex PCR. Among about 71,000 clones listed, over 85% were seen once. The TCR sequence derives from a man between 60 and 70 years old with lung cancer. The chain has TRBV4-1 and TRBJ1-3, with D tentatively TRBD1 (6 bases). Sequencing was carried out using PBMCs. The CDR3 DNA sequence: TGCGCCAGCAGCCAAGACGACAGGTCTACTGGAAACACCATATATTTT. It translates to CASSQDDRSTGNTIYF.